These T cell receptor beta chains were read from a single sample in a study of breast tumors, draining lymph nodes, adjacent tissues. In TCRdb, the multiplex PCR reads were re-called with MiXCR into one record per CDR3 protein. The repertoire holds under 150,000 distinct CDR3 sequences, with 20% to 25% as singletons. The sample taken for sequencing was axillary lymph node tissue. The receptors shown here come from a female donor with breast cancer. Some clones in this sample may be carry-over from other donors' samples. Each CDR3 is given with its conserved first and last residue. The order of the fields is J gene, D gene, V gene, clone size, CDR3 protein, CDR3 DNA. A D gene is named only where the DNA matches it firmly. Size values are once, few and many counts, or a class for expanded clones, and some rows have none.

j_gene: TRBJ1-2
d_gene: .
v_gene: TRBV15
abundance: once
CDR3aa: CATSRGAGKGEGYTF
CDR3nt: TGTGCCACCAGCAGAGGGGCGGGAAAAGGGGAGGGCTACACCTTC

j_gene: TRBJ2-6
d_gene: .
v_gene: TRBV19
abundance: .
CDR3aa: CASRLTALAGANVLTF
CDR3nt: TGTGCCAGTAGGCTGACAGCCCTGGCTGGGGCCAACGTCTTGACTTTC

j_gene: TRBJ2-7
d_gene: .
v_gene: TRBV11-3
abundance: many
CDR3aa: CASSPRTLLKQYF
CDR3nt: TGTGCCAGCAGCCCACGGACCCTCCTTAAGCAGTACTTC

j_gene: TRBJ2-5
d_gene: TRBD2
v_gene: TRBV27
abundance: many
CDR3aa: CASSSNLAGVTKTQYF
CDR3nt: TGTGCCAGCAGTTCCAACTTAGCGGGAGTCACGAAGACCCAGTACTTC

j_gene: TRBJ2-2
d_gene: TRBD2
v_gene: TRBV11-2
abundance: many
CDR3aa: CASSLEGVAGGTGELFF
CDR3nt: TGTGCCAGCAGCTTAGAAGGAGTAGCGGGAGGTACCGGGGAGCTGTTTTTT

j_gene: TRBJ2-5
d_gene: TRBD2
v_gene: TRBV20-1
abundance: many
CDR3aa: CSAPIAGLPRETQYF
CDR3nt: TGCAGTGCTCCTATCGCGGGACTACCCCGAGAGACCCAGTACTTC

j_gene: TRBJ2-3
d_gene: TRBD1
v_gene: TRBV19
abundance: many
CDR3aa: CASTLGQGAADTQYF
CDR3nt: TGTGCCAGTACACTGGGACAGGGGGCTGCAGATACGCAGTATTTT

j_gene: TRBJ1-2
d_gene: .
v_gene: TRBV18
abundance: many
CDR3aa: CASSPPWGTTNYGYTF
CDR3nt: TGTGCCAGCTCACCACCGTGGGGCACTACTAACTATGGCTACACCTTC

j_gene: TRBJ2-4
d_gene: .
v_gene: TRBV5-1
abundance: .
CDR3aa: CASSLGGATRGRNIQYF
CDR3nt: TGCGCCAGCAGCTTGGGGGGAGCGACGAGAGGGAGAAACATTCAGTACTTC

j_gene: TRBJ2-1
d_gene: .
v_gene: TRBV9
abundance: many
CDR3aa: CASSAGELTYNEQFF
CDR3nt: TGTGCCAGCAGCGCGGGAGAACTAACGTACAATGAGCAGTTCTTC

j_gene: TRBJ2-7
d_gene: TRBD1
v_gene: TRBV6-1
abundance: many
CDR3aa: CASRDRLGEQYF
CDR3nt: TGTGCCAGCAGGGACAGGTTGGGGGAGCAGTACTTC

j_gene: TRBJ2-5
d_gene: .
v_gene: TRBV5-5
abundance: .
CDR3aa: CASSLIPGRGQETQYF
CDR3nt: TGTGCCAGCAGCTTGATTCCTGGGAGAGGGCAAGAGACCCAGTACTTC

j_gene: TRBJ2-7
d_gene: .
v_gene: TRBV3-1
abundance: .
CDR3aa: CASSQRGRAYEQYF
CDR3nt: TGTGCCAGCAGCCAGCGGGGCCGCGCCTACGAGCAGTACTTC

j_gene: TRBJ1-5
d_gene: .
v_gene: TRBV28
abundance: few
CDR3aa: CASLPTGEWNQPQHF
CDR3nt: TGTGCCAGCCTTCCAACGGGGGAGTGGAATCAGCCCCAGCATTTT

j_gene: TRBJ2-7
d_gene: TRBD1
v_gene: TRBV29-1
abundance: many
CDR3aa: CSASTGVASYEQYF
CDR3nt: TGCAGCGCATCAACAGGGGTAGCTTCCTACGAGCAGTACTTC

j_gene: TRBJ2-3
d_gene: TRBD2
v_gene: TRBV2
abundance: many
CDR3aa: CASSGAGGPSRDTQYF
CDR3nt: TGTGCCAGCAGTGGAGCGGGAGGGCCCTCGAGGGATACGCAGTATTTT

j_gene: TRBJ2-2
d_gene: .
v_gene: TRBV5-6
abundance: many
CDR3aa: CASSLDPSFPTGELFF
CDR3nt: TGTGCCAGCAGCTTGGATCCTTCCTTCCCCACCGGGGAGCTGTTTTTT

j_gene: TRBJ2-1
d_gene: TRBD2
v_gene: TRBV30
abundance: .
CDR3aa: CAWSHGSGRRSNEQLF
CDR3nt: TGTGCCTGGAGTCATGGTAGCGGGAGACGTAGCAATGAGCAGCTCTTC

j_gene: TRBJ1-4
d_gene: .
v_gene: TRBV9
abundance: .
CDR3aa: CASSVGLQGSNEKLLF
CDR3nt: TGTGCCAGCAGCGTAGGTCTGCAGGGGTCTAATGAAAAACTGCTTTTT

j_gene: TRBJ2-7
d_gene: .
v_gene: TRBV5-6
abundance: many
CDR3aa: CASSFFATGTLNEQYF
CDR3nt: TGTGCCAGCAGCTTCTTCGCTACAGGGACGTTGAACGAGCAGTACTTC

j_gene: TRBJ1-2
d_gene: .
v_gene: TRBV5-6
abundance: many
CDR3aa: CASSTRARADGYTF
CDR3nt: TGTGCCAGCAGCACGCGGGCCAGGGCCGATGGCTACACCTTC

j_gene: TRBJ2-7
d_gene: .
v_gene: TRBV5-8
abundance: many
CDR3aa: CASSLERYRGYEQYF
CDR3nt: TGTGCCAGCAGCTTAGAGCGGTATAGGGGCTACGAGCAGTACTTC

j_gene: TRBJ2-2
d_gene: .
v_gene: TRBV6-5
abundance: many
CDR3aa: CASSYGLGHNTGELFF
CDR3nt: TGTGCCAGCAGTTACGGTCTTGGACACAACACCGGGGAGCTGTTTTTT

j_gene: TRBJ2-1
d_gene: .
v_gene: TRBV28
abundance: few
CDR3aa: CASISADSSYNEQFF
CDR3nt: TGTGCCAGCATCTCCGCCGACAGTTCCTACAATGAGCAGTTCTTC

j_gene: TRBJ1-5
d_gene: .
v_gene: TRBV7-8
abundance: many
CDR3aa: CASSSGAMGNQPQHF
CDR3nt: TGTGCCAGCAGCTCTGGGGCTATGGGCAATCAGCCCCAGCATTTT

j_gene: TRBJ2-2
d_gene: .
v_gene: TRBV14
abundance: many
CDR3aa: CASSQELLRNTGELFF
CDR3nt: TGTGCCAGCAGCCAAGAACTGTTGCGTAACACCGGGGAGCTGTTTTTT

j_gene: TRBJ2-1
d_gene: .
v_gene: TRBV4-2
abundance: many
CDR3aa: CASSQDISLGYNEQFF
CDR3nt: TGTGCCAGCAGCCAAGATATATCTTTGGGCTACAATGAGCAGTTCTTC

j_gene: TRBJ1-5
d_gene: .
v_gene: TRBV30
abundance: many
CDR3aa: CAWRPEPNQPQHF
CDR3nt: TGTGCCTGGAGACCTGAGCCGAATCAGCCCCAGCATTTT

j_gene: TRBJ1-2
d_gene: TRBD1
v_gene: TRBV24-1
abundance: medium-sized
CDR3aa: CATSGTGGVGYTF
CDR3nt: TGTGCCACCAGCGGGACAGGGGGTGTTGGCTACACCTTC

j_gene: TRBJ2-7
d_gene: TRBD2
v_gene: TRBV7-3
abundance: many
CDR3aa: CASSPDPSGSTKSSYEQYF
CDR3nt: TGTGCCAGCAGCCCCGATCCTAGCGGGAGTACCAAGAGCTCCTACGAGCAGTACTTC

j_gene: TRBJ1-3
d_gene: .
v_gene: TRBV19
abundance: many
CDR3aa: CASSMGGFGNTIYF
CDR3nt: TGTGCCAGTAGTATGGGCGGGTTCGGAAACACCATATATTTT

j_gene: TRBJ2-3
d_gene: TRBD2
v_gene: TRBV7-3
abundance: many
CDR3aa: CASSLASGSFDTQYF
CDR3nt: TGTGCCAGCAGCTTGGCTAGCGGGAGTTTCGATACGCAGTATTTT

j_gene: TRBJ2-7
d_gene: .
v_gene: TRBV20-1
abundance: many
CDR3aa: CSARGDTTYEQYF
CDR3nt: TGCAGTGCTAGAGGGGACACCACCTACGAGCAGTACTTC

j_gene: TRBJ2-7
d_gene: TRBD1
v_gene: TRBV6-5
abundance: many
CDR3aa: CASSRDRKYEQYF
CDR3nt: TGTGCCAGCAGCCGGGACAGAAAGTACGAGCAGTACTTC

j_gene: TRBJ2-7
d_gene: TRBD1
v_gene: TRBV6-5
abundance: many
CDR3aa: CASRPTGSYEQYF
CDR3nt: TGTGCCAGCAGACCGACAGGGTCCTACGAGCAGTACTTC

j_gene: TRBJ2-1
d_gene: TRBD1
v_gene: TRBV20-1
abundance: many
CDR3aa: CSALGQGLVNEQFF
CDR3nt: TGCAGTGCCCTGGGACAGGGTCTAGTTAATGAGCAGTTCTTC

j_gene: TRBJ2-1
d_gene: .
v_gene: TRBV30
abundance: few
CDR3aa: CAWGGTGSNEQFF
CDR3nt: TGTGCCTGGGGTGGGACCGGAAGTAATGAGCAGTTCTTC

j_gene: TRBJ2-1
d_gene: TRBD1
v_gene: TRBV7-9
abundance: many
CDR3aa: CASSFGDRGHNEQFF
CDR3nt: TGTGCCAGCAGCTTCGGGGACAGGGGCCACAATGAGCAGTTCTTC

j_gene: TRBJ1-2
d_gene: TRBD1
v_gene: TRBV6-2/TRBV6-3
abundance: many
CDR3aa: CASSGQGMSYGYTF
CDR3nt: TGTGCCAGCAGTGGACAGGGGATGAGCTATGGCTACACCTTC

j_gene: TRBJ2-7
d_gene: TRBD1
v_gene: TRBV7-2
abundance: many
CDR3aa: CASSKDRGSNEQYF
CDR3nt: TGTGCCAGCAGCAAGGACAGGGGGTCTAACGAGCAGTACTTC

j_gene: TRBJ2-1
d_gene: TRBD2
v_gene: TRBV10-1
abundance: many
CDR3aa: CASSESGSSYNEQFF
CDR3nt: TGCGCCAGCAGTGAAAGCGGGAGCTCCTACAATGAGCAGTTCTTC

j_gene: TRBJ2-2
d_gene: TRBD2
v_gene: TRBV20-1
abundance: many
CDR3aa: CSAETGLAGFTGELFF
CDR3nt: TGCAGTGCTGAAACGGGACTAGCGGGGTTCACCGGGGAGCTGTTTTTT

j_gene: TRBJ2-6
d_gene: TRBD1
v_gene: TRBV28
abundance: few
CDR3aa: CASTGQGAGGANVLTF
CDR3nt: TGTGCCAGCACCGGACAGGGGGCGGGTGGGGCCAACGTCCTGACTTTC

j_gene: TRBJ2-3
d_gene: .
v_gene: TRBV7-2
abundance: .
CDR3aa: CASSLVRGDTQYF
CDR3nt: TGTGCCAGCAGCTTAGTCAGGGGTGATACGCAGTATTTT

j_gene: TRBJ2-1
d_gene: TRBD1
v_gene: TRBV11-3
abundance: many
CDR3aa: CASSQLDRGVYNEQFF
CDR3nt: TGTGCCAGCAGCCAATTGGACAGGGGGGTTTACAATGAGCAGTTCTTC

j_gene: TRBJ2-2
d_gene: TRBD2
v_gene: TRBV4-2
abundance: .
CDR3aa: CASSRELAGGGELFF
CDR3nt: TGTGCCAGCAGCCGGGAACTAGCGGGGGGCGGTGAGCTGTTTTTT

j_gene: TRBJ2-2
d_gene: .
v_gene: TRBV25-1
abundance: many
CDR3aa: CASSGMLASNTGELFF
CDR3nt: TGTGCCAGCAGTGGTATGCTAGCGTCGAACACCGGGGAGCTGTTTTTT

j_gene: TRBJ2-3
d_gene: .
v_gene: TRBV27
abundance: many
CDR3aa: CASSPQGKGGDTQYF
CDR3nt: TGTGCCAGCAGTCCGCAGGGCAAAGGTGGAGATACGCAGTATTTT

j_gene: TRBJ2-4
d_gene: .
v_gene: TRBV25-1
abundance: few
CDR3aa: CASSDEGLGKNIQYF
CDR3nt: TGTGCCAGCAGTGACGAGGGTTTGGGCAAAAACATTCAGTACTTC

j_gene: TRBJ2-3
d_gene: .
v_gene: TRBV11-2
abundance: many
CDR3aa: CASSLEGAVALNTQYF
CDR3nt: TGTGCCAGCAGCTTAGAAGGAGCGGTAGCCCTGAATACGCAGTATTTT

j_gene: TRBJ1-4
d_gene: TRBD1
v_gene: TRBV5-1
abundance: many
CDR3aa: CASSFTGGRGEKLFF
CDR3nt: TGCGCCAGCAGCTTTACAGGGGGCCGGGGGGAAAAACTGTTTTTT

j_gene: TRBJ2-7
d_gene: TRBD2
v_gene: TRBV10-1
abundance: many
CDR3aa: CASSHSSGRINEQYF
CDR3nt: TGCGCCAGCAGTCACTCCAGCGGGAGGATTAACGAGCAGTACTTC